Listed below are T cell receptor beta chains from one sample, sequenced in a study of blood T cells in healthy people across ages. TCRdb re-called the 5' RACE reads through MiXCR, storing one row per CDR3 protein. This sample has 1.8 million or so distinct CDR3 sequences, with roughly two fifths found just once. Sample: blood. These receptors were obtained from a human donor in good health. Both conserved end residues are part of each CDR3.

CSVFRGEQYF,TRBV29-1
CASSNHRDEQFF,TRBV12-3/TRBV12-4
CASSLGTSILNQPQHF,TRBV7-8
CSAPTVYSNQPQHF,TRBV20-1
CATSGGVGELFF,TRBV15
CASGEAGELFF,TRBV5-4
CASSQLGQRYGYTF,TRBV4-3
CASSTHQATRSRGNEQFF,TRBV21-1
CASSLGGLAADTQYF,TRBV11-2
CASSRDRGMNIQYF,TRBV13
CASSLSAEGEQFF,TRBV5-5
CASSEVGTSYGYTF,TRBV6-1
CASSLGSRGKETQYF,TRBV11-3
CASSLGLAEGGEKLFF,TRBV7-6
CASSNRGPSADTQYF,TRBV9
CASSPAAQTGGGTEAFF,TRBV5-5
CASSVSQWPGGSGANVLTF,TRBV9
CASSLEHPSYNEQFF,TRBV5-1
CATSRRINTDTQYF,TRBV6-6
CATSQMWNTEAFF,TRBV15
CASSQADRGPGSVETQYF,TRBV4-1
CASSVGEGSYQETQYF,TRBV9
CASSPLPAPYNEKLVF,TRBV12-3/TRBV12-4
CASSIGLDQETQYF,TRBV7-9
CASSLTGGEGSEQFF,TRBV5-1
CASSAGGHSGYTF,TRBV7-9
CASTLDRVGANEQFF,TRBV12-3/TRBV12-4
CASSQMGARGTQYF,TRBV6-2/TRBV6-3
CASSQEVAGALAKNIQYF,TRBV3-1
CASSLQDIGQDEQYF,TRBV28
CASSYSGFADTQYF,TRBV6-5
CASSAKSYEQYF,TRBV7-9
CASRIIAKNIQYF,TRBV12-3/TRBV12-4
CASSDRFAYEQYF,TRBV25-1
CSVEDPRSSYNEQFF,TRBV29-1
CASSPTGLGYEQYF,TRBV28
CASSQAGGVEQYF,TRBV4-1
CASSYDRVNGYTF,TRBV6-2/TRBV6-3
CSVSLRDRGDYGYTF,TRBV29-1
CSARWSVEVNEQFF,TRBV20-1
CATRGGDLKETQYF,TRBV10-3
CASSFQPGGVTYEQYF,TRBV12-3/TRBV12-4
CASSFPQKEQYF,TRBV6-6
CASSQGFPGGRQETQYF,TRBV4-3
CASSRQGGMGYTF,TRBV3-1
CATSRGGTENTEAFF,TRBV15
CASSQEDSNQPQHF,TRBV4-3
CASSYGTGFQPQHF,TRBV12-3/TRBV12-4
CASSHLPEQTNYGYTF,TRBV6-5